The sequence of this T cell receptor beta chain was determined in a study of cytomegalovirus exposure and HLA in healthy donors. Findings of the study overall: Researchers reportedly found TCR beta sequences accurately predicted most subjects' HLA-A and HLA-B alleles. Differences between HLA loci emerged in a later analysis of TCR association rates, with DRB1 most and HLA-C fewest. Presence/absence results assume similar sequencing depth per donor, which may not hold. Common viral pathogens seemed to be connected with several of the most significant clusters, according to a later analysis.

This clone was detected a few times. Its antigen is unidentified. This PCR relied on a set of 60 Vbeta primers and 13 Jbeta primers. Libraries were prepared by immunoSEQ multiplex PCR; TCRdb keeps only in-frame clonotypes and omits some of them. The table lists 75,000 to 90,000 clones, around 79% of them singletons. The sample taken for sequencing was PBMCs. This receptor was obtained from a human donor in good health.

The CDR3: CASSSRQGAKKLFF. In DNA form, the CDR3 reads TGTGCCAGCAGTTCAAGACAGGGGGCTAAAAAACTGTTTTTT. V usage is TRBV6-5 and J usage is TRBJ1-4; 10 bases align to TRBD1. Germline CDR1 MNHEY, CDR2 SVGAGI. This CDR3 spans 14 amino acids. The trim removed 4 bases at V and 9 bases at J, leaving 5 bases unmatched.